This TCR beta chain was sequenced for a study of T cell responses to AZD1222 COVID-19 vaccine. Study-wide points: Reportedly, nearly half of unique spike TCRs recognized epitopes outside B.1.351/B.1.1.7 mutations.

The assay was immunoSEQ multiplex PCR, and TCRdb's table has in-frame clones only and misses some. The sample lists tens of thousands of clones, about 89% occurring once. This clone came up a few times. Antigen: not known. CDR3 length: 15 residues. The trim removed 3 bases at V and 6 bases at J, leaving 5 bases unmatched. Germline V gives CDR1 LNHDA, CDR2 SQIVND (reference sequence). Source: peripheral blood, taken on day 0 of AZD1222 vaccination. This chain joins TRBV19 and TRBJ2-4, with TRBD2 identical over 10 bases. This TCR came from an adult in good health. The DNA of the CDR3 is TGTGCCAGTAGTATGCCTAGCGGGGGATTAAACATTCAGTACTTC. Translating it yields CASSMPSGGLNIQYF. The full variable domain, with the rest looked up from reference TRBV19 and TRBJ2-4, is DGGITQSPKYLFRKEGQNVTLSCEQNLNHDAMYWYRQDPGQGLRLIYYSQIVNDFQKGDIAEGYSVSREKKESFPLTVTSAQKNPTAFYLCASSMPSGGLNIQYFGAGTRLSVL.